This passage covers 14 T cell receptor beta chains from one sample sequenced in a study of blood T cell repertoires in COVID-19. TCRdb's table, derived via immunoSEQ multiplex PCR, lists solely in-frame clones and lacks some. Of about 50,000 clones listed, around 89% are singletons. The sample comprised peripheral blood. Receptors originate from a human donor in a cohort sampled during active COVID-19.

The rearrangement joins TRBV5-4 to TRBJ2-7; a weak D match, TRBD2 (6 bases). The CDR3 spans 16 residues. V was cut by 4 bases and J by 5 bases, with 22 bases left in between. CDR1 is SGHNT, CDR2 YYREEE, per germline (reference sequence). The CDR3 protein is CASSPLPFGGGHEQYF. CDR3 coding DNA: TGTGCCAGCAGCCCACTTCCTTTCGGGGGAGGCCACGAGCAGTACTTC.

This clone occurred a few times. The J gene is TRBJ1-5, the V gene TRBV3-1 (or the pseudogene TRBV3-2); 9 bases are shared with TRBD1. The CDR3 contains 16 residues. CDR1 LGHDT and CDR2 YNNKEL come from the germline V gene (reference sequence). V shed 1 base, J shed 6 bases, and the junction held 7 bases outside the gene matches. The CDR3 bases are TGTGCCAGCAGCCAAGGGGGACAGGGTCGTAGTCAGCCCCAGCATTTT. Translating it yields CASSQGGQGRSQPQHF.

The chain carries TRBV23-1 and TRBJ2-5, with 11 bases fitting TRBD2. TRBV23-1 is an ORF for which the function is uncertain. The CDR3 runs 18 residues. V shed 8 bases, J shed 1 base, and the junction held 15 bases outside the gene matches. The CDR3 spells CASQTQPGGTSGQETQYF. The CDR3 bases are TGCGCCAGCCAAACCCAGCCGGGGGGGACTAGCGGCCAAGAGACCCAGTACTTC.

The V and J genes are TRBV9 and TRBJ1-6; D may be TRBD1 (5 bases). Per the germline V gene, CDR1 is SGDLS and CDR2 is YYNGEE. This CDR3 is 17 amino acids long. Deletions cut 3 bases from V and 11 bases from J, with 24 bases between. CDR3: CASSAGVVQLGVAPLHF. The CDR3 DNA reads TGTGCCAGCAGCGCGGGGGTAGTCCAGTTAGGCGTCGCACCCCTCCACTTT.

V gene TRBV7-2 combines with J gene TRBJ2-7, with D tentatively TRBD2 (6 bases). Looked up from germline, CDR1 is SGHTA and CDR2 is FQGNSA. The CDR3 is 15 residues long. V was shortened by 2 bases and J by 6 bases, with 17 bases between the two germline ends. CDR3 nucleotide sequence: TGTGCCAGCAGCTTAATAACGGCGGGAAAGGGCGAGCAGTACTTC. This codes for CASSLITAGKGEQYF.

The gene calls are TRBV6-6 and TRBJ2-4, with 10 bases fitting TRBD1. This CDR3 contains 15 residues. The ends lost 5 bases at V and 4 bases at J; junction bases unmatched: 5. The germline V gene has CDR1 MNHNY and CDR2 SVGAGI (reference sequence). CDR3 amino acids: CASSPPDRGKNIQYF. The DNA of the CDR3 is TGTGCCAGCAGTCCCCCGGACAGGGGGAAAAACATTCAGTACTTC.

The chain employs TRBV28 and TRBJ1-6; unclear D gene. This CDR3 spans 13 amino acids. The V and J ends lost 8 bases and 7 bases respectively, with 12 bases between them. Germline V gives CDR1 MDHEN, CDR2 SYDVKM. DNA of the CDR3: TGTGCCAGCCTGCGGACTCAGAATTCACCCCTCCACTTT. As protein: CASLRTQNSPLHF.

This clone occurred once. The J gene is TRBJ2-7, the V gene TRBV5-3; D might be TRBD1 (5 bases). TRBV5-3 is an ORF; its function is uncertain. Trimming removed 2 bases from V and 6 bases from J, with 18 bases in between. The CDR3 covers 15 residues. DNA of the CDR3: TGTGCCAGAAGCTTTTTGCCCATAGCAGGGCGCGAGCAGTACTTC. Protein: CARSFLPIAGREQYF.

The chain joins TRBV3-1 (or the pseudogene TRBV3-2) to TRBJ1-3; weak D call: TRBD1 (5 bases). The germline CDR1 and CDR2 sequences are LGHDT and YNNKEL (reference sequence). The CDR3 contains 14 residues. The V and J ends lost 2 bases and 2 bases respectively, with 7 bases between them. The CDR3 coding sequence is TGTGCCAGCAGCCAATCCAGGGCTGGAAACACCATATATTTT. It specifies CASSQSRAGNTIYF.

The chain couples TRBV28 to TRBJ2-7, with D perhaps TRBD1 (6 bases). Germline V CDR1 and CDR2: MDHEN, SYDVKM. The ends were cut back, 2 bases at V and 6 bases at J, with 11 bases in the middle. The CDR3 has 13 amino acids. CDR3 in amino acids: CASSLQQGSEQYF. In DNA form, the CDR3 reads TGTGCCAGCAGTTTACAACAGGGTTCCGAGCAGTACTTC.

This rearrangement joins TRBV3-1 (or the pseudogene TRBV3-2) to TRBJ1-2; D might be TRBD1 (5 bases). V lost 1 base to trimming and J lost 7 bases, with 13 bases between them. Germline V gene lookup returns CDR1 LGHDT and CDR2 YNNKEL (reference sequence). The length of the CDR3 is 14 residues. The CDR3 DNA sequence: TGTGCCAGCAGCCAAGTTCTTCGGCAGGGTGGCTACACCTTC. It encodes CASSQVLRQGGYTF.

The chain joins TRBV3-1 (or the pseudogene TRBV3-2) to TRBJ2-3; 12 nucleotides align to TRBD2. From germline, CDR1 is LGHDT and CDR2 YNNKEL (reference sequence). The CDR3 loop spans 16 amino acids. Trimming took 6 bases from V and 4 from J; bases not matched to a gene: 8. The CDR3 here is CASSRPTSGGPDTQYF. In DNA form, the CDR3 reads TGTGCCAGCAGTCGACCGACTAGCGGGGGCCCAGATACGCAGTATTTT.

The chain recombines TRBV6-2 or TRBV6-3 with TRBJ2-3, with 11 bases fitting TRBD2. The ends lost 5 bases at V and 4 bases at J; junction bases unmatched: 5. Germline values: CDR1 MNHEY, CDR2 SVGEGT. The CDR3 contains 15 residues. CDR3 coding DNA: TGTGCCAGCAGTCCGACTAGCGGGACTCCAGATACGCAGTATTTT. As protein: CASSPTSGTPDTQYF.

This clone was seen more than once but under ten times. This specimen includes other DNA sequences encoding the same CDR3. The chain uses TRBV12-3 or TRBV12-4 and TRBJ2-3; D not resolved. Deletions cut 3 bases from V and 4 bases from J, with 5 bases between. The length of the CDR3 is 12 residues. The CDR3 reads CASSFYPDTQYF. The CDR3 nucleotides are TGTGCCAGCAGTTTTTATCCAGATACGCAGTATTTT.